The text below deals with one T cell receptor (beta chain). As yet, its antigen is unknown. This could be a read error, since a much larger clone is one nucleotide away. The sample originates from a study of regulatory T cells in long-lasting Graves disease. General study results and limits: There were preferences for TRBV28, TRBJ1-2 and TRBJ2-5 in persistent disease.

iRepertoire HTBI primers and Arm-PCR of CDR3 regions built TCR beta libraries. TCRdb re-called the multiplex PCR reads through MiXCR, storing one row per CDR3 protein. The table lists about 460,000 distinct CDR3 sequences, about 20% of them singletons. The CDR3 runs to 14 residues. CDR1 and CDR2 from the germline V gene are SGHRS and YFSETQ. Documented time point: persistent/refractory GD, antithyroid drugs over 5 years with positive TRAb. After RNA was extracted from PBMCs, the TCR library was made from it. EDTA tubes received nine milliliters of drawn peripheral blood. The rearrangement joins TRBV5-1 to TRBJ1-1; D ambiguous. The sequence was obtained from a female donor with Graves disease. This sample comprised peripheral blood mononuclear cells (PBMCs), obtained when the disease was refractory, from a patient treated with antithyroid drugs. The CDR3: CASSWIDPNTEALF. The DNA of the CDR3 is TGCGCCAGCAGCTGGATAGACCCGAACACTGAAGCTCTCTTT.